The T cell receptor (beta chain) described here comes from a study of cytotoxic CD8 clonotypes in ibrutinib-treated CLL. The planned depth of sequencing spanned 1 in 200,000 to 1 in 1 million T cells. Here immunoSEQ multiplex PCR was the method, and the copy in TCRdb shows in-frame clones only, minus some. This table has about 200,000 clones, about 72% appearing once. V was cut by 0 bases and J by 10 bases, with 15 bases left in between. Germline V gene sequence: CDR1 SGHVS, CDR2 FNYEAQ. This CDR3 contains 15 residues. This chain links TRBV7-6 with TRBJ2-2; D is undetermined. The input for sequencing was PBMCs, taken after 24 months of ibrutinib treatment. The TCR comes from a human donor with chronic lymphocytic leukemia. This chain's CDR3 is CASSLAPRPAQELFF. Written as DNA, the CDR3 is TGTGCCAGCAGCTTAGCGCCTCGCCCGGCACAGGAGCTGTTTTTT.